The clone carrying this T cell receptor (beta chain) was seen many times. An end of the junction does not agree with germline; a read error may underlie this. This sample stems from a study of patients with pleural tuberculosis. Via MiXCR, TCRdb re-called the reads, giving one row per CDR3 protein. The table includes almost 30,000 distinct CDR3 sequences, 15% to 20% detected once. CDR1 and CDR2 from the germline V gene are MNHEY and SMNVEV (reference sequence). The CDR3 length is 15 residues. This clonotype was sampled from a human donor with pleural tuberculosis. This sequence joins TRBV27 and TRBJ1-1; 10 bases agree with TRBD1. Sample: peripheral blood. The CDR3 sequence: CASSRPGTGDTEASF. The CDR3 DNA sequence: TGTGCCAGCAGCCGTCCCGGGACAGGGGACACTGAAGCTTCCTTT.